This T cell receptor (beta chain) was captured by sequencing in a study of PD-1 blockade in mismatch repair-deficient tumors. Produced via immunoSEQ multiplex PCR; TCRdb's table is partial and in-frame only. The sample comprises under 95,000 clones, approximately 78% of which are singletons, and 5% to 7% rests with the top ten. With 4 bases clipped from V and 6 bases from J, the junction kept 9 bases outside the gene matches. CDR3 length equals 17 residues. The germline V gene encodes CDR1 SGHRS and CDR2 YFSETQ. This clonotype originated in an adult with mismatch repair-deficient cancer. This sequence joins TRBV5-1 and TRBJ2-2, with 13 bases lining up with TRBD2. This specimen was peripheral blood, taken 44 weeks after starting pembrolizumab. The CDR3 reads CASSPTSGRAAAGELFF. In nucleotides, the CDR3 is TGCGCCAGCAGCCCCACTAGCGGGAGGGCCGCTGCCGGGGAGCTGTTTTTT.